The clone carrying this T cell receptor beta chain has more than one count but fewer than ten. The antigen is unknown. One entry per CDR3 protein, called by TCRdb with MiXCR from the 5' RACE reads. The sample yields 470,000 or so distinct CDR3 sequences, more than 20% seen once. The sample is drawn from a study of identical twins. The CDR3 runs to 15 residues. Losses at the gene ends were 4 bases for V and 4 bases for J; bases not matched to a gene: 6. The study, taken as a whole, reports: Twin-shared out-of-frame alpha sequences showed excess low generation probability. High-abundance cord blood beta clonotypes had fewer insertions; memory repertoires showed none.

Another study also made use of these data, one on T cells expressing NK-cell markers. From that study: All TCR beta repertoires analysed originated from sorted CD3+CD56+NKG2C+, CD3+CD56+NKG2C- and CD3+CD56-NKG2C+ T cells. HCMV serostatus: seven of eight sequenced donors positive, one negative.

The chain links TRBV12-3 or TRBV12-4 to TRBJ2-7; 11 bases agree with TRBD2. Source material: CD4+ T cells sorted from blood. The clonotype comes from a woman aged 18-30 years in good health. The CDR3: CASSSASGGNYEQYF. The CDR3 nucleotides read TGTGCCAGCAGTTCGGCTAGCGGGGGGAATTACGAGCAGTACTTC.